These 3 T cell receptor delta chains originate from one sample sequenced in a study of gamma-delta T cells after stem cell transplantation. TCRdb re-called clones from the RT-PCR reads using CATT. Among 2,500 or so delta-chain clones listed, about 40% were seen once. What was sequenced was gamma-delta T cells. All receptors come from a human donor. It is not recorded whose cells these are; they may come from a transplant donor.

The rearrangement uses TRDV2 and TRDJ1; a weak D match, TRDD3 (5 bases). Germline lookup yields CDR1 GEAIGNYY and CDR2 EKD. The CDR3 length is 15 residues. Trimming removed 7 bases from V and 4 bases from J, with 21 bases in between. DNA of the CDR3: TGTGCCTGCCCAAATTTACTGGAGAACCGCGATAAACTCATCTTT. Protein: CACPNLLENRDKLIF.

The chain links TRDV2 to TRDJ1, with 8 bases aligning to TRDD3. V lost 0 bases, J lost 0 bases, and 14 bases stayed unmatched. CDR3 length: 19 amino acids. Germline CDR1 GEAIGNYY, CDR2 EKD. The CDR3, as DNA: TGTGCCTGTGACACCGTTTCTGGGGGACCGAAATTCTACACCGATAAACTCATCTTT. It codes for CACDTVSGGPKFYTDKLIF.

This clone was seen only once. CDR3 region: CACDSILEDTLIF. CDR3 sequence (DNA): TGTGCCTGTGACTCAATACTGGAGGATACCCTCATCTTT. J is TRDJ1 and V is TRDV2; weak D call: TRDD3 (6 bases). This CDR3 region has 13 residues. Per germline, CDR1 GEAIGNYY and CDR2 EKD. With 3 bases removed from V and 11 bases from J, the gap between germline ends came to 18 bases.